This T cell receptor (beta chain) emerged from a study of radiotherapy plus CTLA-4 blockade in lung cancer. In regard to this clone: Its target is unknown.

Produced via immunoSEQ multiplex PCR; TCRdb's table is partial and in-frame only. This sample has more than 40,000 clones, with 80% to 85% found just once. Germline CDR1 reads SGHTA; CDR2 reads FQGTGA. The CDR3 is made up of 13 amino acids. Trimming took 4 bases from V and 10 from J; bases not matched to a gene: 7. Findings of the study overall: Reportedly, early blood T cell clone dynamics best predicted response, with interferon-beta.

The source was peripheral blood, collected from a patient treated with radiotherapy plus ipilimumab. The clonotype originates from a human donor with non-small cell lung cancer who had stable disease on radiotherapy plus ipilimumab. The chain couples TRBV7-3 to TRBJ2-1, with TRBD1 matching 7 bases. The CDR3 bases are TGTGCCAGCAGCTCGTTGCAGGGGGAGGAGCAGTTCTTC. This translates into CASSSLQGEEQFF.